Below, 6 T cell receptor beta chains from the same sample are listed, as sequenced in a study of blood T cell repertoires in COVID-19. Assay used: immunoSEQ multiplex PCR; TCRdb lists only in-frame clones, some missing. The data contain approximately 140,000 clones, around 80% of them seen just once; the ten biggest clones take up under 9.5%. Sequencing was carried out using peripheral blood. All receptors derive from a woman aged 80 or over in a cohort sampled during active or convalescent COVID-19.

This clone was observed a few times. This rearrangement joins TRBV18 to TRBJ2-7; TRBD2 matches at 9 bases. The V gene's germline CDR1 is KGHSH and CDR2 LQKENI. The junction had 9 bases not matched to a gene; V was cut back by 2 bases and J by 4 bases. The CDR3 consists of 16 residues. In DNA form, the CDR3 reads TGTGCCAGCTCACCAGAGGGGATTAGCGGGGGATACGAGCAGTACTTC. It translates to CASSPEGISGGYEQYF.

The V and J genes are TRBV7-9 and TRBJ2-2; TRBD1 is a possible D gene (6 bases). The V gene lost 5 bases and the J gene lost 1 base, with 20 bases spanning the gap. The CDR3 runs to 18 residues. Per germline, CDR1 SEHNR and CDR2 FQNEAQ (reference sequence). The CDR3 DNA reads TGTGCCAGCAGCCAAATAATTACCAGGGGAAAGAACACCGGGGAGCTGTTTTTT. It yields the protein CASSQIITRGKNTGELFF.

DNA of the CDR3: TGCGCCAGCAGCTTGCAGGGGGTGAACACTGAAGCTTTCTTT. Protein sequence: CASSLQGVNTEAFF. The rearrangement links TRBV5-1 to TRBJ1-1, with 7 bases aligning to TRBD1. V lost 1 base, J lost 0 bases, and 0 bases stayed unmatched. Germline-derived CDR1 and CDR2 are SGHRS and YFSETQ. The CDR3 runs to 14 residues.

This clone was recorded a few times. This rearrangement joins TRBV14 to TRBJ1-2; D call uncertain. The CDR3 has 14 amino acids. V was clipped by 0 bases and J by 1 base, with 6 bases between them. CDR1 and CDR2 (germline): SGHDN, FVKESK. The CDR3 protein is CASSQDRYNYGYTF. The CDR3 coding sequence is TGTGCCAGCAGCCAAGATCGGTATAACTATGGCTACACCTTC.

The rearrangement uses TRBV9 and TRBJ1-2, with a tentative D call TRBD1 (5 bases). The CDR3 runs 17 residues. V dropped 7 bases and J dropped 3 bases, with 25 bases sitting between them. Germline CDR1 reads SGDLS; CDR2 reads YYNGEE. Here the CDR3 reads CASPSLVGGEPYYGYTF. For the CDR3, the DNA is TGTGCCAGCCCCTCGCTTGTGGGAGGGGAACCCTACTATGGCTACACCTTC. Complete variable domain (other parts from reference TRBV9 and TRBJ1-2): DSGVTQTPKHLITATGQRVTLRCSPRSGDLSVYWYQQSLDQGLQFLIQYYNGEERAKGNILERFSAQQFPDLHSELNLSSLELGDSALYFCASPSLVGGEPYYGYTFGSGTRLTVV.

The rearrangement joins TRBV20-1 to TRBJ2-1; D uncertain. Germline-derived CDR1 and CDR2 are DFQATT and SNEGSKA (reference sequence). The CDR3 has 10 amino acids. V lost 4 bases and J lost 7, with 5 bases in between. CDR3 in DNA: TGCAGTGCTACTAGAAATGAGCAGTTCTTC. It codes for CSATRNEQFF.